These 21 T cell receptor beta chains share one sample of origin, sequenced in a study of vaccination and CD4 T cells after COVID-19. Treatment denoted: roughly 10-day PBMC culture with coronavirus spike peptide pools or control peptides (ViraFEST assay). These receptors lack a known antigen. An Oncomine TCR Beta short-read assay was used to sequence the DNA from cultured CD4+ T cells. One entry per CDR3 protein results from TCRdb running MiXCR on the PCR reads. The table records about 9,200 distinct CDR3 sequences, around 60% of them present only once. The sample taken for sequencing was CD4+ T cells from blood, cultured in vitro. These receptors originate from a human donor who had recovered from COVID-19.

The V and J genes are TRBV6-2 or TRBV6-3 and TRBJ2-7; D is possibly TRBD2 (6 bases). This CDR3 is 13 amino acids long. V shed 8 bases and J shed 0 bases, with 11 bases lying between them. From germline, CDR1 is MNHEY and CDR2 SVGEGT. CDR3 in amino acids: CASGRDSSYEQYF. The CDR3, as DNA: TGTGCCAGCGGCCGGGACTCCTCCTACGAGCAGTACTTC.

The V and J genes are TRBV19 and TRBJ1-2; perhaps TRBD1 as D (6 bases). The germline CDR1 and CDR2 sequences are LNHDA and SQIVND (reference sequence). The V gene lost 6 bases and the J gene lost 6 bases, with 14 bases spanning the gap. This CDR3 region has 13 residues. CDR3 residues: CASSPTGTNGYTF. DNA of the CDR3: TGTGCCAGTAGCCCAACGGGGACAAATGGCTACACCTTC.

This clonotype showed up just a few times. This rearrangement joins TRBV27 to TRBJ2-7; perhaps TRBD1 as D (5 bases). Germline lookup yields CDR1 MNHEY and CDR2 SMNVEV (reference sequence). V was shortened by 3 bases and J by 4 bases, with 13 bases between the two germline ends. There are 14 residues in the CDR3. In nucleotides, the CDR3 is TGTGCCAGCAGTTTGGGGCATCCTTCGTACGAGCAGTACTTC. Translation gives CASSLGHPSYEQYF.

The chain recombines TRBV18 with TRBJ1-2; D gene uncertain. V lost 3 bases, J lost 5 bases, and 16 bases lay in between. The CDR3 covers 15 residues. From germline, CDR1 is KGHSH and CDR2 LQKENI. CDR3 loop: CASSPQEGLEYGYTF. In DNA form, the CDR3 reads TGTGCCAGCTCACCCCAGGAGGGATTGGAATATGGCTACACCTTC.

Here the CDR3 DNA reads TGTGCCAGCAGCTTATCGGGGACCCAGTACTTC. This sequence encodes CASSLSGTQYF. V is TRBV7-6 and J is TRBJ2-5; the D is unclear. CDR3 size: 11 residues. The germline V gene has CDR1 SGHVS and CDR2 FNYEAQ. Trimming removed 2 bases at V and 7 bases at J, with 5 bases between.

DNA of the CDR3: TGTGCCAGCAGTTACTCGCTAGCGGGGGGGCATGAGCAGTTCTTC. Translating it yields CASSYSLAGGHEQFF. The chain links TRBV6-2 or TRBV6-3 to TRBJ2-1; the match to TRBD2 covers 12 bases. The V gene's germline CDR1 is MNHEY and CDR2 SVGEGT. The CDR3 consists of 15 residues. V trimming: 0 bases; J trimming: 8 bases; junction bases outside the gene matches: 2.

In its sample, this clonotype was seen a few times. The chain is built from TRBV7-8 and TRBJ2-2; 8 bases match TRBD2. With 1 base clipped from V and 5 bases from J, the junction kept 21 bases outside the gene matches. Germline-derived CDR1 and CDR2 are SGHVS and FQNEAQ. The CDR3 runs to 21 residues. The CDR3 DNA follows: TGTGCCAGCAGCTTAGACGGGAGGGCGACAGGAAATCGCGCGAGGACCGGGGAGCTGTTTTTT. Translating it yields CASSLDGRATGNRARTGELFF.

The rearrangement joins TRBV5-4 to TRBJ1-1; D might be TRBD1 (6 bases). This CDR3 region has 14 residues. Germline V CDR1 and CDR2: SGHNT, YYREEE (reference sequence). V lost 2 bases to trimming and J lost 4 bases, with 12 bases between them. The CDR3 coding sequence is TGTGCCAGCAGCTTTTACAGGGCGAGCACTGAAGCTTTCTTT. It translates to CASSFYRASTEAFF.

Here the CDR3 DNA reads TGTGCCAGCAGTTTCATAGGGGCTAATTCACCCCTCCACTTT. Translation: CASSFIGANSPLHF. The chain joins TRBV12-3 or TRBV12-4 to TRBJ1-6, with a possible D match to TRBD1 (5 bases). The ends were cut back, 3 bases at V and 6 bases at J, with 9 bases in the middle. This CDR3 contains 14 residues.

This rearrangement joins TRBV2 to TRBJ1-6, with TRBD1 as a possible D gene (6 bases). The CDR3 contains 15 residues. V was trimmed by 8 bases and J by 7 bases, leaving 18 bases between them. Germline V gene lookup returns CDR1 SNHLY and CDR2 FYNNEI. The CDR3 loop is CASQDRLGTNSPLHF. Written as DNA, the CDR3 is TGTGCCAGCCAGGACAGATTAGGGACAAATTCACCCCTCCACTTT.

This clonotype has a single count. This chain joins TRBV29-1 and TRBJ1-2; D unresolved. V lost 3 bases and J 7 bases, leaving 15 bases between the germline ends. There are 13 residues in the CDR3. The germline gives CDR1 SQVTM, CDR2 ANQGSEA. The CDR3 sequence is CSVELLGIGGYTF. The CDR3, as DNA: TGCAGCGTTGAGCTTTTGGGAATCGGTGGCTACACCTTC.

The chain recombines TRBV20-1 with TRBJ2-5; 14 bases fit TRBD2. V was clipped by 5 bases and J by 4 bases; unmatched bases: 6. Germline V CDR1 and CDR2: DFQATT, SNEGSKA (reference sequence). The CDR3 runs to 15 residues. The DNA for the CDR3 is TGCAGTGCTCTGACTAGCGGGGGGGCGCTAGAGACCCAGTACTTC. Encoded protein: CSALTSGGALETQYF.

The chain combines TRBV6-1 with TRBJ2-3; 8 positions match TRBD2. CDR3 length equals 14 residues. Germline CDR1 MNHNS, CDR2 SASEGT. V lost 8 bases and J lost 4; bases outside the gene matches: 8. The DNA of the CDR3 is TGTGCCAGCGCCCCGGGGGGGCGTTCAGATACGCAGTATTTT. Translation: CASAPGGRSDTQYF.

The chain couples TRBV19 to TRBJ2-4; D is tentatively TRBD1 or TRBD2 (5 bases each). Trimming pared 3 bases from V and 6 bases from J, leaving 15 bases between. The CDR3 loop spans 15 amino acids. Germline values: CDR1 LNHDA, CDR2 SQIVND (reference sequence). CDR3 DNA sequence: TGTGCCAGTAGTATTCCGAGGGGCGTGGGAAACATTCAGTACTTC. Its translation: CASSIPRGVGNIQYF. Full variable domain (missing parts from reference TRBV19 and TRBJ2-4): DGGITQSPKYLFRKEGQNVTLSCEQNLNHDAMYWYRQDPGQGLRLIYYSQIVNDFQKGDIAEGYSVSREKKESFPLTVTSAQKNPTAFYLCASSIPRGVGNIQYFGAGTRLSVL.

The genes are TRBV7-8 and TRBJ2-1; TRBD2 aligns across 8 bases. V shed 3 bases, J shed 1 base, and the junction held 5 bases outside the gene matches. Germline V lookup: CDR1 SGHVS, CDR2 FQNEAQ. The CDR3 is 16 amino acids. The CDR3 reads CASSFYGRGSYNEQFF. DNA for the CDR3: TGTGCCAGCAGCTTCTACGGGAGGGGGTCCTACAATGAGCAGTTCTTC. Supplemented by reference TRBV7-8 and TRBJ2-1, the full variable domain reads GAGVSQSPRYKVAKRGQDVALRCDPISGHVSLFWYQQALGQGPEFLTYFQNEAQLDKSGLPSDRFFAERPEGSVSTLKIQRTQQEDSAVYLCASSFYGRGSYNEQFFGPGTRLTVL.

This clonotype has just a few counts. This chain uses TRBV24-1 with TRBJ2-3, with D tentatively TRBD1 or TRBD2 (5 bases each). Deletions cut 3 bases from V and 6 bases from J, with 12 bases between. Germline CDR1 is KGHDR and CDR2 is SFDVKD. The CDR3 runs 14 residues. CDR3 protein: CATSDPAGADTQYF. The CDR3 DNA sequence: TGTGCCACCAGTGATCCGGCCGGGGCGGATACGCAGTATTTT.

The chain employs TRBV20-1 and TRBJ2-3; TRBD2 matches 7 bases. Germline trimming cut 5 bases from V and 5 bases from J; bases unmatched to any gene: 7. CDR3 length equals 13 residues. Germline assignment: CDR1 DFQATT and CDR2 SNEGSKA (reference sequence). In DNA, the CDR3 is TGCAGTGCTGGGAGCGGGATGAGAGATACGCAGTATTTT. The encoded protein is CSAGSGMRDTQYF.

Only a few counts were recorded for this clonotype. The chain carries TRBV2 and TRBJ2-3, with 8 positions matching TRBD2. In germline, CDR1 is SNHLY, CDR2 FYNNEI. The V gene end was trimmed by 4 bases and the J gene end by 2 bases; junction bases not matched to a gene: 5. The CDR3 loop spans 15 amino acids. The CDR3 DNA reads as TGTGCCAGCAGTGGGGCGGGAGGTAACACAGATACGCAGTATTTT. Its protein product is CASSGAGGNTDTQYF.

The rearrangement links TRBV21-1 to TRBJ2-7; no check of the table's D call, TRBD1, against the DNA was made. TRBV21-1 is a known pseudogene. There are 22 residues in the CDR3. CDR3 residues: CAVPCKSPRPGQGKKEAYEQYF. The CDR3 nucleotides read TGTGCCGTCCCCTGCAAATCCCCTCGACCTGGACAGGGTAAAAAGGAAGCCTACGAGCAGTACTTC.

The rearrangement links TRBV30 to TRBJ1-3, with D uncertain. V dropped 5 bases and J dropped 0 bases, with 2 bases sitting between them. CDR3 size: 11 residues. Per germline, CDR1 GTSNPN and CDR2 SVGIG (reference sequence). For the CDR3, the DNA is TGTGCCTGGGACTCTGGAAACACCATATATTTT. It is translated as CAWDSGNTIYF.

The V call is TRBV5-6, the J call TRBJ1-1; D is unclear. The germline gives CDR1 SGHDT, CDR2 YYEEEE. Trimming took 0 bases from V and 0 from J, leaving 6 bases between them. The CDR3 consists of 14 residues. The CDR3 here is CASSLVRMNTEAFF. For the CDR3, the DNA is TGTGCCAGCAGCTTGGTCAGAATGAACACTGAAGCTTTCTTT.